Listed here are 4 T cell receptor beta chains from one sample, sequenced in a study of a mutant IDH1 vaccine in newly diagnosed glioma. These receptors have no identified antigens. Sequenced by immunoSEQ multiplex PCR; TCRdb stores in-frame clones only, minus some. Of about 12,000 clones detected, roughly 84% appear once; the ten largest clones hold over 4.5%. The time point denotes: week 5, during vaccination. In every dose of vaccine, 300 ug of mutant IDH1 20-mer peptide was given alongside topical imiquimod. Specimen: PBMCs, collected from a glioma patient whose treatment included an IDH1 peptide vaccine. The origin of the receptors is a woman aged 40 to 55 with glioma. Some clones in this sample may be carry-over from other donors' samples.

The rearrangement joins TRBV6-1 to TRBJ1-2, with unresolved D. This CDR3 has 13 residues. Trimming removed 4 bases from V and 7 bases from J, with 13 bases in between. Germline V gene lookup returns CDR1 MNHNS and CDR2 SASEGT. CDR3 residues: CASSASGNLGYTF. Here the CDR3 DNA reads TGTGCCAGCAGTGCCTCCGGGAATCTTGGCTACACCTTC.

There are a few counts of this clone. The chain combines TRBV18 with TRBJ1-1, with no clear D. Germline V lookup: CDR1 KGHSH, CDR2 LQKENI. The ends were cut back, 3 bases at V and 6 bases at J, with 14 bases in the middle. The CDR3 has 14 residues. The CDR3 DNA reads TGTGCCAGCTCACCCCGCGGGCTGGTCGCTGAAGCTTTCTTT. Amino acids: CASSPRGLVAEAFF.

This chain joins TRBV5-1 and TRBJ1-1; 7 bases agree with TRBD1. This CDR3 has 13 amino acids. The germline gives CDR1 SGHRS, CDR2 YFSETQ. J was trimmed by 3 bases and V by 5 bases; bases with no gene match: 4. CDR3 DNA sequence: TGCGCCAGCAGAGGGCAGGGGGACACTGAAGCTTTCTTT. It specifies CASRGQGDTEAFF.

The V call is TRBV27, the J call TRBJ1-6, with 10 bases matching TRBD1. The CDR3 totals 13 residues. Unmatched junction bases numbered 2, after V lost 6 bases and J lost 9 bases. Germline lookup yields CDR1 MNHEY and CDR2 SMNVEV (reference sequence). CDR3 sequence reads: CASRRDRGSPLHF. CDR3 bases: TGTGCCAGCAGGAGGGACAGGGGTTCACCCCTCCACTTT.